A selection of T cell receptor beta chains follows, all from one sample in a study of blood T cell repertoires in COVID-19. TCRdb's copy holds only in-frame clones and misses some; the assay was immunoSEQ multiplex PCR. The repertoire holds 210,000 or so clones, roughly 90% seen once, with about 6.8% in the top ten. Sequencing used peripheral blood. The source is a woman between 40 and 55 years old who had recovered from COVID-19. The CDR3 runs from the conserved cysteine through the conserved F or W. The order of the fields is clone size, V gene, J gene, D gene, CDR3 protein, CDR3 DNA. D genes are given only for firm matches. Clone size is given for some rows only: seen once, a few or many times, or a class if the clone is expanded.

NA,TRBV3-1/TRBV3-2,TRBJ2-3,NA,CASSQAVTDTQYF,TGTGCCAGCAGCCAAGCGGTCACAGATACGCAGTATTTT
NA,TRBV7-9,TRBJ2-7,NA,CASSLGQYYEQYF,TGTGCCAGCAGCTTAGGACAGTACTACGAGCAGTACTTC
NA,TRBV9,TRBJ2-7,NA,CASSARQVGDEQYF,TGTGCCAGCAGCGCTAGACAGGTGGGTGACGAGCAGTACTTC
NA,TRBV3-1/TRBV3-2,TRBJ2-4,TRBD1,CASSRKTGERAKNIQYF,TGTGCCAGCAGCCGAAAAACAGGGGAGAGAGCCAAAAACATTCAGTACTTC
NA,TRBV28,TRBJ2-4,TRBD2,CASSSPSLAGGLAKNIQYF,TGTGCCAGCAGTTCTCCTTCACTAGCGGGAGGGCTAGCCAAAAACATTCAGTACTTC
once,TRBV7-9,TRBJ1-1,NA,CASSLAGAVEAFF,TGTGCCAGCAGCCTAGCAGGGGCAGTCGAAGCTTTCTTT
NA,TRBV3-1/TRBV3-2,TRBJ2-5,NA,CASSRSEIGETQYF,TGTGCCAGCAGCCGGAGCGAGATCGGAGAGACCCAGTACTTC
NA,TRBV9,TRBJ2-2,TRBD1,CASSVGPTGGTGELFF,TGTGCCAGCAGCGTAGGTCCGACAGGGGGGACCGGGGAGCTGTTTTTT
NA,TRBV10-3,TRBJ2-6,TRBD1,CAISGQGASGANVLTF,TGTGCCATCAGTGGACAGGGGGCGTCTGGGGCCAACGTCCTGACTTTC
NA,TRBV5-1,TRBJ2-7,TRBD2,CASSLAGGSYEQYF,TGCGCCAGCAGCTTGGCGGGGGGCTCCTACGAGCAGTACTTC
NA,TRBV18,TRBJ1-5,NA,CASSPVQGGDGAQHF,TGTGCCAGCTCACCGGTACAGGGAGGGGATGGGGCCCAGCATTTT
NA,TRBV27,TRBJ2-7,NA,CASSLMPQGRFGEQYF,TGTGCCAGCAGTTTAATGCCCCAGGGAAGGTTCGGCGAGCAGTACTTC
NA,TRBV7-2,TRBJ2-1,TRBD2,CASSFSRLAGGGEQFF,TGTGCCAGCAGCTTCTCGAGACTAGCGGGAGGGGGGGAGCAGTTCTTC
NA,TRBV5-4,TRBJ1-1,NA,CASSLDGGRGTEAFF,TGTGCCAGCAGCTTGGATGGTGGCAGGGGCACTGAAGCTTTCTTT
NA,TRBV19,TRBJ2-1,TRBD2,CASSKLAGVYNEQFF,TGTGCCAGTAGTAAACTAGCGGGAGTGTACAATGAGCAGTTCTTC
NA,TRBV2,TRBJ1-2,NA,CASSPLRSNYGYTF,TGTGCCAGCAGCCCCCTACGTTCTAACTATGGCTACACCTTC
NA,TRBV5-1,TRBJ2-3,TRBD2,CASSPFRTSGRTDTQYF,TGCGCCAGCAGCCCCTTTAGGACTAGCGGGAGGACAGATACGCAGTATTTT
NA,TRBV12-5,TRBJ2-7,TRBD2,CASGLVARSGSSYEQYF,TGTGCTAGTGGTTTGGTCGCTAGGAGCGGGAGCTCCTACGAGCAGTACTTC
NA,TRBV19,TRBJ2-7,TRBD2,CASSIGGRRSYEQYF,TGTGCCAGTAGTATTGGCGGGAGGCGCTCCTACGAGCAGTACTTC
once,TRBV2,TRBJ2-1,TRBD1,CASSSNKGRGRNEQFF,TGTGCCAGCAGTTCTAACAAGGGCAGGGGGCGGAATGAGCAGTTCTTC
NA,TRBV6-6,TRBJ2-7,TRBD2,CASSRLTGGAVEQYF,TGTGCCAGCAGCCGCTTGACGGGGGGAGCGGTCGAGCAGTACTTC
NA,TRBV6-5,TRBJ1-5,NA,CASSYSRFNQPQHF,TGTGCCAGCAGTTACTCCAGGTTCAATCAGCCCCAGCATTTT
NA,TRBV7-9,TRBJ2-1,TRBD2,CASSLGFGGLAISNEQFF,TGTGCCAGCAGCTTAGGATTCGGGGGACTAGCGATTAGCAATGAGCAGTTCTTC
NA,TRBV4-2,TRBJ2-7,TRBD2,CASSQSGNQNYEQYF,TGTGCCAGCAGCCAAAGCGGGAATCAGAACTACGAGCAGTACTTC
few,TRBV2,TRBJ1-4,NA,CASSGPEEKLFF,TGTGCCAGCAGTGGTCCGGAGGAAAAACTGTTTTTT
NA,TRBV6-6,TRBJ1-5,NA,CASSYSTNRVNQPQHF,TGTGCCAGCAGTTACTCTACCAACAGGGTCAATCAGCCCCAGCATTTT
NA,TRBV28,TRBJ2-5,NA,CASSFEGQETQYF,TGTGCCAGCAGTTTCGAGGGTCAGGAGACCCAGTACTTC
NA,TRBV19,TRBJ2-5,NA,CASSWTARYQETQYF,TGTGCCAGTAGTTGGACAGCCCGGTACCAAGAGACCCAGTACTTC
NA,TRBV19,TRBJ2-1,TRBD2,CASSIGASGYNEQFF,TGTGCCAGTAGTATCGGGGCTAGCGGTTACAATGAGCAGTTCTTC
NA,TRBV7-9,TRBJ2-7,TRBD2,CASNKQTSARYEQYF,TGTGCCAGCAACAAACAGACTAGCGCCCGCTACGAGCAGTACTTC
NA,TRBV7-2,TRBJ2-5,TRBD1,CASSLSSGQGQETQYF,TGTGCCAGCAGCTTAAGTTCGGGACAGGGTCAAGAGACCCAGTACTTC
NA,TRBV21-1,TRBJ2-3,NA,CAARDRSTDTQYF,TGTGCCGCCCGGGACAGAAGCACAGATACGCAGTATTTT
NA,TRBV20-1,TRBJ1-5,NA,CSASKQGNNQPQHF,TGCAGTGCTAGTAAACAGGGTAATAATCAGCCCCAGCATTTT
NA,TRBV27,TRBJ2-7,TRBD1,CASSLGTGNYEQYF,TGTGCCAGCAGTCTGGGGACAGGGAACTACGAGCAGTACTTC
NA,TRBV5-1,TRBJ2-3,TRBD2,CASSEGLAGTALDTQYF,TGCGCCAGCAGCGAGGGACTAGCGGGGACAGCCTTAGATACGCAGTATTTT
once,TRBV3-1/TRBV3-2,TRBJ2-7,NA,CASSPGGASYEQYF,TGTGCCAGCAGTCCAGGTGGCGCTTCCTACGAGCAGTACTTC
NA,TRBV7-9,TRBJ2-3,NA,CASSAAGETQYF,TGTGCCAGCAGCGCCGCTGGGGAGACGCAGTATTTT
NA,TRBV19,TRBJ1-2,TRBD1,CASSNQGAVNYGYTF,TGTGCCAGTAGTAACCAGGGGGCGGTGAACTATGGCTACACCTTC
NA,TRBV14,TRBJ2-1,TRBD2,CASSPGTSGSGEQFF,TGTGCCAGCAGCCCCGGGACTAGCGGATCCGGTGAGCAGTTCTTC
many,TRBV28,TRBJ1-2,TRBD1,CASSLLPGGGYGYTF,TGTGCCAGCAGTTTACTCCCAGGGGGCGGCTATGGCTACACCTTC
NA,TRBV5-4,TRBJ2-4,NA,CASSLGSGKNIQYF,TGTGCCAGCAGCTTGGGGAGTGGCAAAAACATTCAGTACTTC
NA,TRBV28,TRBJ1-1,TRBD1,CASSWGQGLNTEAFF,TGTGCCAGCAGTTGGGGACAGGGACTGAACACTGAAGCTTTCTTT
many,TRBV4-2,TRBJ2-3,TRBD1,CASSQDQGVVGVPRSQYF,TGTGCCAGCAGCCAAGATCAGGGGGTCGTTGGGGTTCCGAGGTCGCAGTATTTT